These 11 T cell receptor beta chains were all obtained from the same sample, sequenced in a study of breast tumors, draining lymph nodes, adjacent tissues. TCRdb fed the multiplex PCR reads into MiXCR, producing one record per CDR3 protein. The table includes about 15,000 distinct CDR3 sequences, just under 45% detected once. What was sequenced was tumor-adjacent breast tissue. These receptors originate from a female donor with breast cancer. Some clones in this sample may be carry-over from other donors' samples.

By share, this clonotype ranks as medium-sized. The rearrangement links TRBV12-3 or TRBV12-4 to TRBJ1-6, with D tentatively TRBD1 (5 bases). Trimming took 4 bases from V and 6 from J, leaving 7 bases between them. This CDR3 has 13 amino acids. This CDR3 is CASSWGGNSPLHF. The CDR3 DNA reads as TGTGCCAGCAGTTGGGGGGGTAATTCACCCCTCCACTTT.

This clonotype was seen ten or more times. This sequence may be a read error, since a much larger clone differs from it by one base. The DNA for the CDR3 is TGTGCCAGCAGGCCCCGACAGGGGGCTGGAAACACCATATATTTT. Amino acids: CASRPRQGAGNTIYF. The chain links TRBV6-1 to TRBJ1-3; TRBD1 aligns across 9 bases. Germline CDR1 MNHNS, CDR2 SASEGT. The CDR3 has 15 amino acids. J was trimmed by 2 bases and V by 6 bases; bases with no gene match: 5.

The chain employs TRBV14 and TRBJ1-6; the match to TRBD1 covers 9 bases. The V gene's germline CDR1 is SGHDN and CDR2 FVKESK. J was trimmed by 7 bases and V by 4 bases; bases with no gene match: 2. The CDR3 covers 14 residues. In nucleotides, the CDR3 is TGTGCCAGCAGCCCCGGGACAGGGAATTCACCCCTCCACTTT. Translation: CASSPGTGNSPLHF.

V and J are TRBV2 and TRBJ1-6; 7 bases are a match to TRBD1. Trimming removed 7 bases from V and 7 bases from J; junction bases left unmatched: 10. The CDR3 is made up of 15 amino acids. CDR1 is SNHLY, CDR2 FYNNEI, per germline. The CDR3 DNA is TGTGCCAGCAAGCCGAGAGACAGGGAGAATTCACCCCTCCACTTT. Protein product: CASKPRDRENSPLHF.

The rearrangement joins TRBV13 to TRBJ2-1; 10 bases agree with TRBD2. The CDR3 spans 15 residues. The trim removed 3 bases at V and 4 bases at J, leaving 3 bases unmatched. Germline loops: CDR1 PRHDT, CDR2 FYEKMQ (reference sequence). The CDR3 reads CASSFSGGLYNEQFF. The CDR3 nucleotides are TGTGCCAGCAGCTTTAGCGGGGGGTTGTACAATGAGCAGTTCTTC.

This clonotype has only a few counts. The CDR3 does not close with the conserved phenylalanine or tryptophan, likely indicating a read error. This chain joins TRBV20-1 and TRBJ1-5; 10 nucleotides line up with TRBD1. Germline V lookup: CDR1 DFQATT, CDR2 SNEGSKA (reference sequence). This CDR3 is built from 13 residues. With 6 bases clipped from V and 5 bases from J, the junction kept 4 bases outside the gene matches. Written as DNA, the CDR3 is TGCAGTGCGACAGGGGGCAGGGATCAGCCCCAGCATGGT. Translated: CSATGGRDQPQHG.

This clonotype was observed many times. The chain links TRBV14 to TRBJ2-1; D is unclear. Germline V gene sequence: CDR1 SGHDN, CDR2 FVKESK. V was cut by 5 bases and J by 6 bases, with 14 bases left in between. The CDR3 loop spans 14 amino acids. DNA for the CDR3: TGTGCCAGCAGCTCATATGGACCCCGCAATGAGCAGTTCTTC. Translation gives CASSSYGPRNEQFF.

The table lists this clonotype with many counts. This may be a read error: a much more frequent sequence differs by one nucleotide. This rearrangement joins TRBV19 to TRBJ2-5; 8 bases are a match to TRBD2. The CDR3 totals 15 residues. Germline-derived CDR1 and CDR2 are LNHDA and SQIVND (reference sequence). CDR3 protein: CVSSLVAGRQETQYF. CDR3 coding DNA: TGTGTCAGTAGTTTGGTAGCGGGACGCCAAGAGACCCAGTACTTC.

This clonotype was seen at least ten times. Its ends do not fully match the called genes, so a read error is possible. DNA of the CDR3: TGTGCCAGCAGTCACTCGGTCCTAGCGGGAGGGAGAGAAGGCTACAATGAGCAGTTCTTC. Translating gives CASSHSVLAGGREGYNEQFF. The chain combines TRBV6-6 with TRBJ2-1, with 12 bases identical to TRBD2. Germline CDR1 reads MNHNY; CDR2 reads SVGAGI (reference sequence). The CDR3 loop spans 20 amino acids.

This clonotype was seen a few times. The gene calls are TRBV20-1 and TRBJ2-5; TRBD1 agrees at 8 bases. The CDR3 contains 14 residues. After removal of 1 base from V and 4 bases from J, the junction contained 5 bases not matched to a gene. Germline assignment: CDR1 DFQATT and CDR2 SNEGSKA (reference sequence). CDR3 DNA sequence: TGCAGTGCTAGAGGGCAGGGGGCGCGAGAGACCCAGTACTTC. The encoded protein is CSARGQGARETQYF.

This clonotype was detected many times. Since the CDR3 does not end with the conserved phenylalanine or tryptophan, this likely comes from a read error. V and J are TRBV27 and TRBJ1-2, with 11 bases aligning to TRBD1. CDR3 length: 15 residues. In germline, CDR1 is MNHEY, CDR2 SMNVEV (reference sequence). The trim removed 8 bases at V and 6 bases at J, leaving 11 bases unmatched. The CDR3 bases are TGTGCCAGCCGCCCTCGGGACAGGGGGTCTAATGGCTACACCCTC. Protein: CASRPRDRGSNGYTL.